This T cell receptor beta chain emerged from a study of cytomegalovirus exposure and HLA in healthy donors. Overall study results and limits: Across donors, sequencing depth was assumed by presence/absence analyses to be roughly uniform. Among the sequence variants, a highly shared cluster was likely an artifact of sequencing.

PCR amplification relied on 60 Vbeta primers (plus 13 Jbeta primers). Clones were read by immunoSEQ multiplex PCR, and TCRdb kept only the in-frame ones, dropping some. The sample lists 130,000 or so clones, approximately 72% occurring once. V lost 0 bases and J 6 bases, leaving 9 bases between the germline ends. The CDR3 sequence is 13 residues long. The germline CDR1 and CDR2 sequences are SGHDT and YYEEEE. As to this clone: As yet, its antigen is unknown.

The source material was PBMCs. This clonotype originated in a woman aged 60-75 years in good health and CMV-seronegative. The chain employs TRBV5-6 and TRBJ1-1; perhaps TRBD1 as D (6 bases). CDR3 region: CASSLGGRAEAFF. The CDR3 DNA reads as TGTGCCAGCAGCTTGGGGGGGCGCGCTGAAGCTTTCTTT.